This T cell receptor (beta chain) was captured in a study of graft-versus-host responses after intestinal transplantation. Points from the study as a whole: The authors found GvH clones in recipient marrow, some appearing first in ileum or blood.

The V end was cut by 3 bases, the J end by 6 bases, with 18 bases between. The length of the CDR3 is 15 residues. The V gene's germline CDR1 is MGHRA and CDR2 YSYEKL. About this clone itself: Its specificity is not known.

The data were produced by immunoSEQ multiplex PCR, yet TCRdb's version contains in-frame clones alone and is incomplete. Found here are nearly 95,000 clones, about 92% of them singletons; the top ten hold roughly 2%. This specimen was unstimulated CD8+ T cells sorted from spleen or lymph node cells, taken before intestinal transplant. The receptor's source is a human donor who received an intestinal transplant. The chain uses TRBV4-1 and TRBJ2-7; tentatively, D is TRBD1 (5 bases). This chain's CDR3 is CASSHLKGAVREQYF. The CDR3 coding sequence is TGCGCCAGCAGCCATCTCAAAGGGGCAGTTCGCGAGCAGTACTTC.